What follows describes a single TCR beta chain. Only a few counts were recorded for this clonotype. Its antigen target is currently unknown. Per-base qualities were not stored, and no clone one base away is much larger. Trimmed from V: 6 bases; trimmed from J: 3 bases; junction bases lacking a gene match: 12. There are 16 amino acids in the CDR3, from cysteine to phenylalanine inclusive. The DNA shown is the 48-base CDR3, in frame from base 1. Via the germline V gene (reference sequence), CDR1 is SEHNR and CDR2 FQNEAQ. The record originates from a study of T cells in Graves' hyperthyroidism and ophthalmopathy (dated by TCRdb to the late 2010s). About the full investigation: Peripheral blood was sampled at the time of initial diagnosis, prior to any treatment. To identify distinguishing TCR V-J signatures, a discovery cohort of 90 to 100 patients was used, comprising 40 to 45 with Graves' ophthalmopathy and approximately 57 with stable Graves' hyperthyroidism. The approximately 90 discovery patients were divided at random into training and test sets in a 7:3 ratio. An independent validation cohort of fewer than 20 hyperthyroidism patients and 15 or so patients who later progressed to ophthalmopathy tested prospective prediction of ophthalmopathy. The study also compared thyroid tissue and blood T-cell repertoires from roughly 6 Graves' hyperthyroidism patients. TCR Vbeta CDR3 sequencing of 135 peripheral blood samples (around 45 ophthalmopathy, some 75 hyperthyroidism and some 17 progressor patients) is reported in the paper. Once sampling was done, hyperthyroidism patients were given methimazole at a starting dose of 30 mg daily, whereas ophthalmopathy patients were given high-dose intravenous methylprednisolone.

What the authors observed across the whole study: No statistical method was used to set the sample size in advance, and investigators knew the group allocation. Blood samples also contained most of the expanded thyroid clonotypes (frequency above 0.001), which suggests that blood repertoires may reflect thyroid immune responses. Ophthalmopathy was separated from stable hyperthyroidism by a 13 V-J signature model, with approximately 86% sensitivity and roughly 81% specificity obtained in cross-validation and 80%/75% obtained in testing. During validation, the model predicted progression to ophthalmopathy a median of approximately 6 months ahead of onset, with around 65% sensitivity and 72% to 80% specificity.

The TCR beta CDR3 regions were amplified from the RNA transcripts. The first round of RT-PCR for the TCR CDR3 was performed with the HTBI primer set and the Qiagen OneStep RT-PCR kit. Libraries were constructed in a second round of multiplex PCR, after which size selection and purification were performed. Libraries were sequenced paired-end with 100 bp reads on an Illumina HiSeq2000. Processing in the source paper ran as follows. SOAPnuke was used to process the raw data, with reads discarded if the reads contained adapters or uncalled bases, had a mean Phred below 15, or lacked an exact constant-primer or identifier match. COPE v1.2.5 was used to merge the high-quality paired reads, and each unique nucleotide sequence was defined as a clonotype. MiTCR v1.1 was used to align clonotypes to the IMGT TRBV, TRBD and TRBJ reference segments. Only V-J combinations with frequency above 0.0001, covering about 99% of repertoires, were analysed. A TCS score was defined as the ratio of F50 (clonal expansion) to E x V (chaos), with BLOSUM62-based TCRdist applied between CDR3 peptides within each V-J. Welch's t-statistics and random forest reduced several hundred V-J features to 13, which were used in a naive Bayes classifier (R e1071). The public sequencing data were trimmed at Q25 with fastp and processed into clonotypes with MiXCR by TCRdb, which kept only in-frame beta chains. Every entry covers one CDR3 protein and lists the most common genes and DNA from its rows. The V and J calls follow TCRdb's processing rather than the paper's. The sample contains approximately 370,000 distinct CDR3 sequences, approximately 15% of them found a single time. The top ten clones comprise over 25% of the sample.

Graves' hyperthyroidism was defined as stable when no progression to ophthalmopathy occurred over 18 months of follow-up. Hyperthyroidism patients were aged 18 to 65 years and newly diagnosed, with disease duration of less than 2 months. Exclusion was applied to patients with uncontrolled infections, other autoimmune diseases, pregnancy or lactation. Diagnoses relied on clinical symptoms, serum thyroxine and TRAb, thyroid ultrasound and orbital computed tomography. PBMCs were separated from 8 to 10 ml of fresh peripheral blood using Ficoll-Paque density gradient centrifugation. Total RNA was extracted with Trizol reagent, and quality was checked on an Agilent 2100 Bioanalyzer.

The receptor comes from a woman between 25 and 40 years old with Graves' hyperthyroidism. This sequence uses TRBV7-9 and TRBJ2-7; 9 nucleotides in the junction match TRBD2. Source material: blood. The CDR3 region reads CASSSHLAGQNYEQYF. The sequenced DNA: TGTGCCAGCAGTTCCCACCTAGCGGGACAGAACTACGAGCAGTACTTC.